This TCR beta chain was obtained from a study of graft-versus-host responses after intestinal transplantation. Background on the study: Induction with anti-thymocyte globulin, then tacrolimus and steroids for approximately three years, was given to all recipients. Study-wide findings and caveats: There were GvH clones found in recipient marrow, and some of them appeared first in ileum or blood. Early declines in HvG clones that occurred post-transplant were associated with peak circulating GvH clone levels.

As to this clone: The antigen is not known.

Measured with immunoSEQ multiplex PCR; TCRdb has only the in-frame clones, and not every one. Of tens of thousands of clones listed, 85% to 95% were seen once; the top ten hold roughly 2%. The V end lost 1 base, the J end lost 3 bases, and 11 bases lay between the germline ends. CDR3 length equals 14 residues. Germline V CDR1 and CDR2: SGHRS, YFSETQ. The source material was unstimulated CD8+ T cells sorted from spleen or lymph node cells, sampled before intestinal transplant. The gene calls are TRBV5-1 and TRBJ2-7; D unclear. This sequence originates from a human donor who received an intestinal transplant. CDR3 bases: TGCGCCAGCAGCTTGACAGAGTTGGGCTACGAGCAGTACTTC. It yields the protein CASSLTELGYEQYF.